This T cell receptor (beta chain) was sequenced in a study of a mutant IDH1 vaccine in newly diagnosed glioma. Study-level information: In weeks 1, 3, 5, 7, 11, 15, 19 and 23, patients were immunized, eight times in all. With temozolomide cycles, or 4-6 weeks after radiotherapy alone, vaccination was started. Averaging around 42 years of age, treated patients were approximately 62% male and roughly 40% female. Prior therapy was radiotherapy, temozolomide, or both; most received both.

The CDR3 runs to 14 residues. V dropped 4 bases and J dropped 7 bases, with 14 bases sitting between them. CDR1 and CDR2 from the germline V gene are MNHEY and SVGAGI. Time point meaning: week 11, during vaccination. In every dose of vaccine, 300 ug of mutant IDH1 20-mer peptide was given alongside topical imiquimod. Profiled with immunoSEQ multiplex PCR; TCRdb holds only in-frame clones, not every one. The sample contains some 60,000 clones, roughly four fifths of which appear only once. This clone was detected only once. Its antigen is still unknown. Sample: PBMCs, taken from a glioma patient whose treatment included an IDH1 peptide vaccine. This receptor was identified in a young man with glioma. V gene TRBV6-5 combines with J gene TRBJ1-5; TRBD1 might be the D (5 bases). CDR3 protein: CASSFRPGTQPQHF. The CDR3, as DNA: TGTGCCAGCAGTTTCAGACCAGGGACCCAGCCCCAGCATTTT.